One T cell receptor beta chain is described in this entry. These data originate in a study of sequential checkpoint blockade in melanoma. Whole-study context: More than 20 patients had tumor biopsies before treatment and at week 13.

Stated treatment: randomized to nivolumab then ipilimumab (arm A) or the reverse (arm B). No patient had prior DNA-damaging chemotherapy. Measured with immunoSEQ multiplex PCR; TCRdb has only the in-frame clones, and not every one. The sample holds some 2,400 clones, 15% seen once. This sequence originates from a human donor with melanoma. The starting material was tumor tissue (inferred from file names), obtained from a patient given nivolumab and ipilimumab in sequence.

This chain's CDR3 is CAWSVGLRGGTQYF. The CDR3, as DNA: TGTGCCTGGAGTGTAGGGCTTAGAGGAGGGACCCAGTACTTC. V is TRBV30 and J is TRBJ2-5; D possibly corresponds to TRBD2 (5 bases). This CDR3 is 14 amino acids long. Trimming stripped 0 bases from V and 7 bases from J, with 15 bases between. Germline V gene sequence: CDR1 GTSNPN, CDR2 SVGIG (reference sequence).